This T cell receptor beta chain was identified during a study of blood T cell repertoires in COVID-19. Looking at the study overall: Collection of acute and convalescent COVID-19 samples took place in the United States, Italy and Spain. Sources were T cells, B-cell-depleted T cells, or PBMCs; the material itself was cDNA or gDNA.

The data were produced by immunoSEQ multiplex PCR, yet TCRdb's version contains in-frame clones alone and is incomplete. The table includes about 190,000 clones, about 81% detected once. Trimming stripped 5 bases from V and 0 bases from J, with 16 bases between. CDR3 size: 16 residues. Per the germline V gene, CDR1 is SNHLY and CDR2 is FYNNEI. Sequences were obtained from peripheral blood. This TCR was recovered from a woman older than 75 with COVID-19, enrolled during active disease. V is TRBV2 and J is TRBJ1-1; D unclear. The DNA for the CDR3 is TGTGCCAGCAGTCGGGGAGGGTTATTCCTGAACACTGAAGCTTTCTTT. It yields the protein CASSRGGLFLNTEAFF.